The 21 T cell receptor beta chains below were found in one sample sequenced in a study of regulatory T cells in long-lasting Graves disease. Time point reported: persistent/refractory GD, antithyroid drugs over 5 years with positive TRAb. Generation of the TCR library employed RNA extracted from PBMCs. iRepertoire HTBI primers and Arm-PCR of CDR3 regions built TCR beta libraries. TCRdb analysed the multiplex PCR reads with MiXCR anew, one entry per CDR3 protein. The data show about 310,000 distinct CDR3 sequences, around 21% seen once. The source material was peripheral blood mononuclear cells (PBMCs), sampled when the disease was refractory, from a patient treated with antithyroid drugs. These receptors were collected from a female donor with Graves disease.

The chain joins TRBV27 to TRBJ2-7; D uncertain. CDR1 and CDR2 from the germline V gene are MNHEY and SMNVEV (reference sequence). Trimming took off 4 bases at V and 7 bases at J, with 17 bases between the two ends. The CDR3 is made up of 14 amino acids. The DNA for the CDR3 is TGTGCCAGCAGTTCCCTTGATGGGGTAGGAGAGCAGTACTTC. Its protein product is CASSSLDGVGEQYF.

This chain joins TRBV6-1 and TRBJ2-2, with D possibly being TRBD1 (6 bases). The V and J ends lost 5 bases and 6 bases respectively, with 10 bases between them. Germline V gene sequence: CDR1 MNHNS, CDR2 SASEGT. This CDR3 is built from 13 residues. The DNA for the CDR3 is TGTGCCAGCAGTAGGACAGCCGCCGGGGAGCTGTTTTTT. The encoded protein is CASSRTAAGELFF.

This clonotype was detected many times. This rearrangement joins TRBV7-2 to TRBJ2-7, with 7 bases matching TRBD1. Looked up from germline, CDR1 is SGHTA and CDR2 is FQGNSA. This CDR3 is built from 12 residues. Unmatched junction bases numbered 2, after V lost 5 bases and J lost 4 bases. CDR3 region: CASSETGYEQYF. DNA for the CDR3: TGTGCCAGCAGCGAGACAGGGTACGAGCAGTACTTC.

The chain employs TRBV9 and TRBJ2-3; 9 bases line up with TRBD2. The CDR3 sequence is 14 residues long. Trimming removed 4 bases from V and 4 bases from J; junction bases left unmatched: 4. Germline CDR1 is SGDLS and CDR2 is YYNGEE. Here the CDR3 reads CASSPSGTADTQYF. In DNA, the CDR3 is TGTGCCAGCAGCCCTAGCGGGACCGCAGATACGCAGTATTTT.

With regard to this clonotype: The conserved phenylalanine or tryptophan normally closing the CDR3 is absent here, so this likely arose from a read error. The chain links TRBV7-2 to TRBJ1-1; D call uncertain. The length of the CDR3 is 17 residues. CDR1 and CDR2 (germline): SGHTA, FQGNSA. Trimming stripped 3 bases from V and 1 base from J, with 18 bases between. CDR3 coding DNA: TGTGCCAGCAGCTTGATGGTGGGAGGCGTAACGAACACTGAAGCTTTCTCT. It encodes CASSLMVGGVTNTEAFS.

The V call is TRBV18, the J call TRBJ2-7, with TRBD2 identical over 9 bases. The CDR3 runs 15 residues. Germline V gives CDR1 KGHSH, CDR2 LQKENI. Unmatched junction bases numbered 6, after V lost 3 bases and J lost 3 bases. The DNA of the CDR3 is TGTGCCAGCTCACCTTTAGCGGGAGAGAACTACGAGCAGTACTTC. This sequence encodes CASSPLAGENYEQYF.

The rearrangement joins TRBV6-4 to TRBJ1-1; the D is unclear. Germline V gives CDR1 MRHNA, CDR2 SNTAGT. V lost 6 bases, J lost 0 bases, and 8 bases lay in between. This CDR3 has 13 amino acids. The CDR3 protein is CASRKYMNTEAFF. The CDR3 DNA follows: TGTGCCAGCAGGAAGTACATGAACACTGAAGCTTTCTTT.

This rearrangement joins TRBV28 to TRBJ2-3; TRBD2 aligns across 10 bases. The CDR3 spans 16 residues. Germline CDR1 is MDHEN and CDR2 is SYDVKM. V dropped 5 bases and J dropped 2; count of bases not matched to a gene: 7. Here the CDR3 reads CASSPLAGGLTDTQYF. CDR3 DNA sequence: TGTGCCAGCAGTCCATTAGCGGGAGGTCTCACAGATACGCAGTATTTT.

The chain employs TRBV6-2 or TRBV6-3 and TRBJ2-2; 7 bases align to TRBD1. Germline CDR1 reads MNHEY; CDR2 reads SVGEGT. This CDR3 is 15 amino acids long. With 5 bases clipped from V and 4 bases from J, the junction kept 7 bases outside the gene matches. DNA for the CDR3: TGTGCCAGCAGTGAACCAGGGGGTGTCACCGGGGAGCTGTTTTTT. As protein: CASSEPGGVTGELFF.

The table lists this clonotype with many counts. This chain connects TRBV29-1 to TRBJ1-5; D is perhaps TRBD1 (5 bases). Germline CDR1 reads SQVTM; CDR2 reads ANQGSEA. V was shortened by 5 bases and J by 1 base, with 9 bases between the two germline ends. The CDR3 covers 13 residues. This CDR3 is CSVSGESNQPQHF. The CDR3, as DNA: TGCAGCGTTTCGGGGGAAAGCAATCAGCCCCAGCATTTT.

This rearrangement joins TRBV28 to TRBJ1-2, with D possibly matching TRBD1 (6 bases). This CDR3 comprises 13 residues. Trimming shortened V by 5 bases and J by 8 bases, and 15 bases separated the two germline ends. Germline assignment: CDR1 MDHEN and CDR2 SYDVKM. CDR3 sequence (DNA): TGTGCCAGCAGTGGGGGGCGGGGTCGGGGCTACACCTTC. Encoded protein: CASSGGRGRGYTF.

The chain combines TRBV20-1 with TRBJ2-7, with D possibly matching TRBD2 (5 bases). Germline lookup yields CDR1 DFQATT and CDR2 SNEGSKA (reference sequence). The CDR3 spans 15 residues. With 0 bases removed from V and 0 bases from J, the gap between germline ends came to 12 bases. CDR3 residues: CSAREYNSASYEQYF. CDR3 bases: TGCAGTGCTAGAGAGTACAATAGCGCCTCCTACGAGCAGTACTTC.

This clonotype was picked up one time. V gene TRBV11-3 combines with J gene TRBJ2-7; D may be TRBD2 (5 bases). V dropped 4 bases and J dropped 3 bases, with 16 bases sitting between them. The germline gives CDR1 SGHNT, CDR2 YENEEA. The CDR3 totals 15 residues. The chain's CDR3 is CASSSRADGNYEQYF. For the CDR3, the DNA is TGTGCCAGCAGCTCTCGGGCGGACGGGAACTACGAGCAGTACTTC.

In its sample, this clonotype was seen a few times. This chain connects TRBV28 to TRBJ2-7, with 7 bases fitting TRBD1. CDR1 MDHEN and CDR2 SYDVKM come from the germline V gene. CDR3 length: 15 residues. Germline trimming cut 6 bases from V and 2 bases from J; bases unmatched to any gene: 10. CDR3 DNA sequence: TGTGCCAGCAGCTGTTCCGACAGGGCGACCTACGAGCAGTACTTC. Amino acids: CASSCSDRATYEQYF.

This chain joins TRBV19 and TRBJ1-1; 9 bases fit TRBD1. This CDR3 has 18 residues. CDR1 LNHDA and CDR2 SQIVND come from the germline V gene (reference sequence). V trimming: 6 bases; J trimming: 3 bases; junction bases outside the gene matches: 17. The CDR3 nucleotides read TGTGCCAGTAGCTTACTACCGGGACAGGGTAGAAGAGACACTGAAGCTTTCTTT. Translating it yields CASSLLPGQGRRDTEAFF.

The V gene is TRBV3-1, the J gene TRBJ2-7; D is uncertain. The germline V gene encodes CDR1 LGHDT and CDR2 YNNKEL (reference sequence). V lost 4 bases to trimming and J lost 3 bases, with 16 bases between them. CDR3 length: 15 residues. The CDR3 sequence: CASSPSPNRNYEQYF. CDR3 bases: TGTGCCAGCAGCCCCAGCCCAAACCGAAACTACGAGCAGTACTTC.

This clonotype was counted at least ten times. The chain recombines TRBV6-5 with TRBJ1-5; no definite D call. V was trimmed by 2 bases and J by 0 bases, leaving 8 bases between them. The CDR3 spans 15 residues. Germline V gives CDR1 MNHEY, CDR2 SVGAGI. The DNA for the CDR3 is TGTGCCAGCAGTTACGATGGCGCTAGCAATCAGCCCCAGCATTTT. Its protein is CASSYDGASNQPQHF.

This clonotype came up a few times. This rearrangement joins TRBV11-2 to TRBJ1-2, with unresolved D. This CDR3 is built from 17 residues. The germline V gene encodes CDR1 SGHAT and CDR2 FQNNGV. V was cut by 1 base and J by 3 bases, with 18 bases left in between. The CDR3 nucleotides read TGTGCCAGCAGCTTAGCTGGGGTAGGCAGCCCTGACTATGGCTACACCTTC. This gives the protein CASSLAGVGSPDYGYTF.

The V and J genes are TRBV9 and TRBJ2-3, with a tentative D call TRBD2 (5 bases). Germline V gene lookup returns CDR1 SGDLS and CDR2 YYNGEE. The CDR3 has 17 residues. V shed 0 bases and J shed 1 base, with 15 bases lying between them. CDR3 nucleotide sequence: TGTGCCAGCAGCGTAGGGTTTCAGAGCGGCCGCACAGATACGCAGTATTTT. Residues: CASSVGFQSGRTDTQYF.

This chain joins TRBV29-1 and TRBJ2-7; TRBD2 matches 8 bases. The germline CDR1 and CDR2 sequences are SQVTM and ANQGSEA. The J segment lost 6 bases and the V segment lost 6 bases, leaving 16 bases of the junction unmatched. The CDR3 has 15 residues. CDR3 loop: CSVAFPGLVSLEQYF. CDR3 DNA sequence: TGCAGCGTCGCCTTTCCGGGACTAGTAAGCCTCGAGCAGTACTTC.

This clonotype was seen ten or more times. The chain employs TRBV10-3 and TRBJ1-1; 7 bases fit TRBD1. Germline values: CDR1 ENHRY, CDR2 SYGVKD. The CDR3 length is 14 residues. J was trimmed by 1 base and V by 3 bases; bases with no gene match: 2. DNA for the CDR3: TGTGCCATCAGTGATGGGGACAGGAACACTGAAGCTTTCTTT. Its protein is CAISDGDRNTEAFF.